This T cell receptor (beta chain) was obtained from a study of T cell responses to AZD1222 COVID-19 vaccine. Study results and limitations: Most donors were white British and more were female, and clonal diversity was possibly underestimated.

This CDR3 region has 13 residues. The V gene lost 7 bases and the J gene lost 4 bases, with 8 bases spanning the gap. The germline V gene encodes CDR1 MGHDK and CDR2 SYGVNS. This clone appeared once. What it binds is unknown. This CDR3 is also generated by other DNA sequences in the sample. Profiling relied on immunoSEQ multiplex PCR, and the TCRdb table lists in-frame clones only, not all of them. The table lists 150,000 to 200,000 clones, around nine tenths of them singletons, with 4.3% in the top ten. The clonotype originates from an adult who received the AZD1222 COVID-19 vaccine. This chain links TRBV25-1 with TRBJ1-6, with TRBD1 as a possible D gene (6 bases). Specimen: peripheral blood, collected 28 days after the second AZD1222 dose. The CDR3 DNA reads TGTGCCAGCAAAGGACAGTATAATTCACCCCTCCACTTT. It is translated as CASKGQYNSPLHF.